This T cell receptor beta chain was identified during a study of T cells in Graves' hyperthyroidism and ophthalmopathy. Study findings and constraints: Blood also contained most expanded thyroid clonotypes above 0.001.

Researchers took RNA transcripts and amplified the TCR beta CDR3 regions from them. HTBI primers were the set used in a first-round RT-PCR of the TCR CDR3. In TCRdb, the multiplex PCR reads were re-called with MiXCR into one record per CDR3 protein. The sample includes around 620,000 distinct CDR3 sequences, approximately 44% of them seen just once. Details on this clonotype: The antigen is unknown. The junction departs from the called germline gene at one end, perhaps through a read error.

Exclusion followed for patients with uncontrolled infection, other autoimmune disease, pregnancy or lactation. CDR1 SQVTM and CDR2 ANQGSEA come from the germline V gene. This CDR3 region has 10 residues. This receptor was identified in an adult woman with Graves' disease, either hyperthyroidism or ophthalmopathy (not recorded which). The V gene is TRBV29-1, the J gene TRBJ1-2; D is possibly TRBD1 (5 bases). Material for sequencing was peripheral blood or thyroid tissue (not recorded which). CDR3: CSVDNYGYIF. The CDR3, as DNA: TGCAGCGTGGACAACTATGGCTACATCTTC.